The 14 T cell receptor beta chains below all came from one sample that was sequenced in a study of early stage breast cancer tumors. Using immunoSEQ multiplex PCR, the repertoire was profiled, and TCRdb retains in-frame clones only, with some absent. This table has around 28,000 clones, roughly 55% appearing once. The source material was breast tumor tissue. These receptors all stem from a person aged 50-59 years with breast cancer.

This clone was observed a handful of times. The chain uses TRBV19 and TRBJ2-1; TRBD2 agrees at 7 bases. V dropped 2 bases and J dropped 4; count of bases not matched to a gene: 5. The CDR3 covers 15 residues. CDR1 and CDR2 from the germline V gene are LNHDA and SQIVND (reference sequence). The CDR3 DNA reads as TGTGCCAGTAGTATAAGTCTAGCGGTATACAATGAGCAGTTCTTC. Translated, it gives CASSISLAVYNEQFF.

This clone is medium-sized within its sample. This sample also contains other DNA sequences that code for the same CDR3. This rearrangement joins TRBV19 to TRBJ2-1; D ambiguous. Trimming left V 1 base short and J 7 bases short, with 2 bases between. CDR3 length equals 11 residues. The germline gives CDR1 LNHDA, CDR2 SQIVND (reference sequence). CDR3: CASSIGNEQFF. In DNA, the CDR3 is TGTGCCAGTAGTATAGGTAATGAGCAGTTCTTC.

The chain uses TRBV4-3 and TRBJ2-4; D possibly uses TRBD1 or TRBD2 (5 bases each). Germline CDR1 LGHNA, CDR2 YSLEER. This CDR3 comprises 18 residues. V lost 0 bases and J lost 3, with 18 bases in between. In DNA form, the CDR3 reads TGCGCCAGCAGCCAAGATAGAGGGCCGCAGGGCGGCAAAAACATTCAGTACTTC. Encoded protein: CASSQDRGPQGGKNIQYF.

This clone was picked up a small number of times. V is TRBV2 and J is TRBJ2-1, with 12 bases matching TRBD2. The J segment lost 7 bases and the V segment lost 3 bases, leaving 7 bases of the junction unmatched. The CDR3 extends over 16 amino acids. Germline values: CDR1 SNHLY, CDR2 FYNNEI. CDR3: CASSDGLAGGRNEQFF. The CDR3 DNA is TGTGCCAGCAGTGACGGGCTAGCGGGAGGGAGGAATGAGCAGTTCTTC.

This clone was seen once. This chain connects TRBV7-9 to TRBJ1-1; 8 bases fit TRBD1. The junction had 3 bases not matched to a gene; V was cut back by 0 bases and J by 3 bases. The germline V gene encodes CDR1 SEHNR and CDR2 FQNEAQ (reference sequence). The CDR3 spans 15 residues. CDR3 protein: CASSLAQGVDTEAFF. In DNA form, the CDR3 reads TGTGCCAGCAGCTTAGCACAGGGGGTGGACACTGAAGCTTTCTTT.

The V and J genes are TRBV14 and TRBJ2-7; D perhaps matches TRBD1 (5 bases). Germline V gene data show CDR1 as SGHDN and CDR2 as FVKESK. The CDR3 is 15 residues long. Trimming pared 1 base from V and 2 bases from J, leaving 12 bases between. CDR3 in DNA: TGTGCCAGCAGCCAAGCCAGCACAGGAGCCTACGAGCAGTACTTC. Protein product: CASSQASTGAYEQYF.

This clone was counted between two and nine times. The rearrangement uses TRBV20-1 and TRBJ1-2; D is undetermined. Germline V lookup: CDR1 DFQATT, CDR2 SNEGSKA (reference sequence). Trimming shortened V by 6 bases and J by 7 bases, and 9 bases separated the two germline ends. This CDR3 has 10 residues. CDR3 in amino acids: CSALYAGYTF. DNA for the CDR3: TGCAGTGCCTTATATGCTGGCTACACCTTC.

The V call is TRBV7-3, the J call TRBJ2-7; TRBD2 matches 7 bases. The germline CDR1 and CDR2 sequences are SGHTA and FQGTGA. The J segment lost 4 bases and the V segment lost 5 bases, leaving 14 bases of the junction unmatched. The CDR3 covers 16 residues. CDR3 in amino acids: CASSPRAGLRLYEQYF. CDR3 sequence (DNA): TGTGCCAGCAGCCCCAGAGCGGGATTGAGGTTGTACGAGCAGTACTTC.

This clone was picked up a small number of times. The chain is built from TRBV5-1 and TRBJ2-5; D gene ambiguous. The CDR3 contains 14 residues. V was pared by 0 bases and J by 1 base, with 7 bases between. Germline CDR1 is SGHRS and CDR2 is YFSETQ. CDR3 coding DNA: TGCGCCAGCAGCTTGGGGCCTTTCCAAGAGACCCAGTACTTC. Protein sequence: CASSLGPFQETQYF.

This clone was counted once. The chain couples TRBV18 to TRBJ1-1, with D unclear. There are 12 residues in the CDR3. CDR1 and CDR2 (germline): KGHSH, LQKENI. Trimming took off 6 bases at V and 5 bases at J, with 10 bases between the two ends. The CDR3 region is CASSPTGTEAFF. DNA of the CDR3: TGTGCCAGCTCCCCGACGGGGACTGAAGCTTTCTTT. Combining the CDR3 with reference TRBV18 and TRBJ1-1 gives the whole variable domain NAGVMQNPRHLVRRRGQEARLRCSPMKGHSHVYWYRQLPEEGLKFMVYLQKENIIDESGMPKERFSAEFPKEGPSILRIQQVVRGDSAAYFCASSPTGTEAFFGQGTRLTVV.

By frequency in the sample, this clone is medium-sized. CDR3 DNA: TGTGCCACCCGGACCACCGGGGAGCTGTTTTTT. Encoded protein: CATRTTGELFF. The chain carries TRBV6-1 and TRBJ2-2; D remains unclear. Per the germline V gene, CDR1 is MNHNS and CDR2 is SASEGT. The CDR3 spans 11 residues. The V end was cut by 10 bases, the J end by 4 bases, with 7 bases between.

This clone occurred once. The chain carries TRBV6-6 and TRBJ2-5; D may be TRBD2 (7 bases). From germline, CDR1 is MNHNY and CDR2 SVGAGI (reference sequence). There are 14 residues in the CDR3. The V gene lost 0 bases and the J gene lost 5 bases, with 10 bases spanning the gap. The CDR3 bases are TGTGCCAGCAGTTACTCGGGGGGGCTCGAGACCCAGTACTTC. Protein: CASSYSGGLETQYF.

This clone was counted a single time. The chain couples TRBV4-3 to TRBJ1-4; possibly TRBD1 for D (5 bases). This CDR3 comprises 14 residues. From germline, CDR1 is LGHNA and CDR2 YSLEER. With 4 bases removed from V and 4 bases from J, the gap between germline ends came to 10 bases. The CDR3 here is CASSPGGYNEKLFF. The CDR3 DNA reads TGCGCCAGCAGCCCGGGGGGGTATAATGAAAAACTGTTTTTT.

This clone showed up just a few times. The chain recombines TRBV7-2 with TRBJ1-1, with a possible D match to TRBD1 (5 bases). V lost 5 bases, J lost 1 base, and 8 bases lay in between. Germline lookup yields CDR1 SGHTA and CDR2 FQGNSA. The CDR3 length is 13 residues. DNA for the CDR3: TGTGCCAGCAGCGCAGACAGGAACACTGAAGCTTTCTTT. Its protein is CASSADRNTEAFF.